The clone carrying this T cell receptor (beta chain) was seen repeatedly, ten times or more. Its antigen is undetermined. Assay: immunoSEQ multiplex PCR; the TCRdb copy retains only in-frame clones and omits some. This repertoire lists over 35,000 clones without singletons; 2.5% sits in the top ten. After removal of 4 bases from V and 1 base from J, the junction contained 23 bases not matched to a gene. The CDR3 contains 21 residues. The germline gives CDR1 KGHSH, CDR2 LQKENI. This sample was taken from a study of T cells after posttransplantation cyclophosphamide. The study's findings and limits: Later blood repertoires were often dominated by clones from the donor CD8+ memory compartment.

The sample consisted of PBMCs. This sequence was found in a man aged 45-65 years in good health, CMV-negative, and a related stem cell transplant donor. The chain employs TRBV18 and TRBJ2-7, with 9 bases matching TRBD1. CDR3 DNA: TGTGCCAGCTCACTCGAAGGTCTGCCAGAACGGGACAGGGAAATTTCCTACGAGCAGTACTTC. This translates into CASSLEGLPERDREISYEQYF.